Below are 22 T cell receptor beta chains sequenced from a single sample in a study of T cells in Graves' hyperthyroidism and ophthalmopathy. Amplification targeted TCR beta CDR3 regions from RNA transcripts. Initially, a first-round RT-PCR of the TCR CDR3 employed the HTBI primer set. TCRdb reanalysed the multiplex PCR reads using MiXCR and keeps one entry per CDR3 protein. The table shows 640,000 or so distinct CDR3 sequences, with 14% to 15% occurring only once. Sequenced: blood. The source is a woman between 40 and 50 years old with Graves' ophthalmopathy.

This clonotype was observed many times. The chain recombines TRBV10-3 with TRBJ1-2; D possibly corresponds to TRBD1 (5 bases). Germline V lookup: CDR1 ENHRY, CDR2 SYGVKD. V was trimmed by 4 bases and J by 8 bases, leaving 11 bases between them. The CDR3 consists of 12 residues. In DNA, the CDR3 is TGTGCCATCAGTGGGGGACGAGAAGGCTACACCTTC. Amino acids: CAISGGREGYTF.

This clonotype was observed at least ten times. For the CDR3, the DNA is TGTGCCAGCACCCTTGCGGGGGACTGGGACGAGCAGTACTTC. This gives the protein CASTLAGDWDEQYF. V gene TRBV12-3 or TRBV12-4 combines with J gene TRBJ2-7; 7 bases map to TRBD2. This CDR3 has 14 residues. V lost 7 bases to trimming and J lost 5 bases; unmatched junction nucleotides: 11.

Ten or more counts support this clonotype. The chain carries TRBV27 and TRBJ2-7; maybe TRBD1 (6 bases). The CDR3 is 14 residues long. With 0 bases removed from V and 3 bases from J, the gap between germline ends came to 9 bases. Germline assignment: CDR1 MNHEY and CDR2 SMNVEV (reference sequence). The DNA of the CDR3 is TGTGCCAGCAGTTTATCGGAACAGGGCTACGAGCAGTACTTC. Translating gives CASSLSEQGYEQYF.

This clonotype was seen ten or more times. The chain couples TRBV18 to TRBJ2-5, with a tentative D call TRBD1 (6 bases). V shed 3 bases and J shed 5 bases, with 10 bases lying between them. Per germline, CDR1 KGHSH and CDR2 LQKENI. The CDR3 has 13 amino acids. Written as DNA, the CDR3 is TGTGCCAGCTCACCGGGGGCGGCGGAGACCCAGTACTTC. Amino acids: CASSPGAAETQYF.

This clonotype was detected only a few times. The rearrangement uses TRBV2 and TRBJ2-7; D perhaps matches TRBD1 (5 bases). CDR1 and CDR2 (germline): SNHLY, FYNNEI. V was trimmed by 4 bases and J by 0 bases, leaving 13 bases between them. The CDR3 covers 15 residues. CDR3 protein: CASSVRQPSSYEQYF. The CDR3 bases are TGTGCCAGCAGTGTTAGACAGCCCAGCTCCTACGAGCAGTACTTC. Using reference TRBV2 and TRBJ2-7 for the parts outside the CDR3, the full variable domain is EPEVTQTPSHQVTQMGQEVILRCVPISNHLYFYWYRQILGQKVEFLVSFYNNEISEKSEIFDDQFSVERPDGSNFTLKIRSTKLEDSAMYFCASSVRQPSSYEQYFGPGTRLTVT.

This clonotype was recorded many times. The chain couples TRBV7-9 to TRBJ2-7; D not resolved. The CDR3 totals 11 residues. The germline V and J ends were trimmed by 7 bases and 6 bases, with 10 bases remaining between them. The V gene's germline CDR1 is SEHNR and CDR2 FQNEAQ (reference sequence). DNA of the CDR3: TGTGCCAGCACCACGGGTGTCGAGCAGTACTTC. Translating it yields CASTTGVEQYF.

Comment on this clonotype: Germline is not matched at one junction end, which may reflect a read error. CDR3 nucleotide sequence: TGCAGCGTTGAAGGGACAGGGGGGCGCGAGCAGTGCTTC. It codes for CSVEGTGGREQCF. The rearrangement links TRBV29-1 to TRBJ2-7; 10 bases map to TRBD1. This CDR3 is built from 13 residues. Germline V CDR1 and CDR2: SQVTM, ANQGSEA.

At least ten counts were recorded for this clonotype. The rearrangement links TRBV6-1 to TRBJ1-2; 7 bases align to TRBD1. The CDR3 totals 16 residues. V was clipped by 3 bases and J by 1 base; unmatched bases: 8. The germline CDR1 and CDR2 sequences are MNHNS and SASEGT. CDR3 sequence reads: CASSEISGQFNYGYTF. CDR3 nucleotide sequence: TGTGCCAGCAGTGAGATATCGGGACAGTTTAACTATGGCTACACCTTC.

The rearrangement joins TRBV30 to TRBJ2-5; a possible D gene is TRBD1 (5 bases). Germline V gene sequence: CDR1 GTSNPN, CDR2 SVGIG (reference sequence). Trimming took 3 bases from V and 3 from J, leaving 11 bases between them. The CDR3 runs to 13 residues. The CDR3 DNA sequence: TGTGCCTGGAGGACAGTGCGTAAAGAGACCCAGTACTTC. Protein product: CAWRTVRKETQYF.

This chain joins TRBV4-1 and TRBJ1-1, with D perhaps TRBD1 (5 bases). The ends were cut back, 2 bases at V and 1 base at J, with 11 bases in the middle. This CDR3 has 15 amino acids. CDR1 MGHRA and CDR2 YSYEKL come from the germline V gene. CDR3 residues: CASSQWTGQNTEAFF. For the CDR3, the DNA is TGCGCCAGCAGCCAATGGACCGGACAGAACACTGAAGCTTTCTTT.

This clonotype occurred many times. The chain recombines TRBV20-1 with TRBJ1-5; D unclear. The V gene's germline CDR1 is DFQATT and CDR2 SNEGSKA (reference sequence). There are 12 residues in the CDR3. Trimming removed 8 bases at V and 2 bases at J, with 10 bases between. The CDR3 loop is CSRRHGNQPQHF. CDR3 sequence (DNA): TGCAGTAGGCGTCACGGCAATCAGCCCCAGCATTTT.

This clonotype was counted at least ten times. V gene TRBV6-1 combines with J gene TRBJ1-5; tentatively, D is TRBD1 (5 bases). CDR3 length: 16 amino acids. Trimming cost V 0 bases and J 4 bases, with 13 bases left between them. The germline CDR1 and CDR2 sequences are MNHNS and SASEGT. Here the CDR3 reads CASSEASVRVNQPQHF. CDR3 nucleotides: TGTGCCAGCAGTGAAGCCTCGGTCAGGGTAAATCAGCCCCAGCATTTT.

This clonotype was recorded at least ten times. This sequence joins TRBV18 and TRBJ2-5; perhaps TRBD2 as D (5 bases). Trimming removed 2 bases at V and 5 bases at J, with 15 bases between. Germline V gene sequence: CDR1 KGHSH, CDR2 LQKENI. CDR3 length: 15 residues. The CDR3 spells CASSPDGEPKETQYF. The CDR3 nucleotides read TGTGCCAGCTCACCAGATGGGGAGCCCAAGGAGACCCAGTACTTC.

This clonotype was recorded at least ten times. The rearrangement joins TRBV20-1 to TRBJ2-7, with TRBD2 identical over 10 bases. V gave up 3 bases and J gave up 3 bases; unmatched junction bases: 8. Germline CDR1 reads DFQATT; CDR2 reads SNEGSKA (reference sequence). CDR3 length: 15 amino acids. The CDR3 loop is CSARGVAGGFYEQYF. The CDR3, as DNA: TGCAGTGCTAGGGGCGTAGCGGGAGGATTCTACGAGCAGTACTTC.

This clonotype was seen many times. This rearrangement joins TRBV28 to TRBJ2-7; maybe TRBD1 (6 bases). CDR1 and CDR2 (germline): MDHEN, SYDVKM. CDR3 length: 14 residues. V lost 7 bases, J lost 6 bases, and 19 bases lay in between. This chain's CDR3 is CASITPRQVVEQYF. CDR3 coding DNA: TGTGCCAGCATCACCCCCCGACAGGTTGTCGAGCAGTACTTC.

Ten or more counts support this clonotype. V gene TRBV20-1 combines with J gene TRBJ1-1; no firm D call. The CDR3 sequence is 14 residues long. CDR1 is DFQATT, CDR2 SNEGSKA, per germline (reference sequence). V shed 6 bases and J shed 4 bases, with 18 bases lying between them. CDR3: CSAHPDLHATEAFF. DNA of the CDR3: TGCAGTGCCCACCCGGACCTACACGCCACTGAAGCTTTCTTT.

V is TRBV5-5 and J is TRBJ1-2; TRBD1 is a possible D gene (6 bases). The CDR3 has 13 residues. V was shortened by 3 bases and J by 6 bases, with 12 bases between the two germline ends. Germline CDR1 and CDR2: SGHKS and YYEKEE (reference sequence). In DNA, the CDR3 is TGTGCCAGCAGCTGGTCAGGGGTAGATGGCTACACCTTC. This gives the protein CASSWSGVDGYTF.

In this sample, this clonotype turned up a few times. This rearrangement joins TRBV3-1 to TRBJ1-5; D is possibly TRBD1 (6 bases). This CDR3 region has 14 residues. Per the germline V gene, CDR1 is LGHDT and CDR2 is YNNKEL (reference sequence). The germline V and J ends were trimmed by 1 base and 5 bases, with 9 bases remaining between them. The CDR3 region is CASSQAGDDQPQHF. The CDR3 DNA reads as TGTGCCAGCAGCCAAGCAGGGGACGATCAGCCCCAGCATTTT.

The chain joins TRBV5-1 to TRBJ2-1; D gene uncertain. This CDR3 is 14 amino acids long. Germline V lookup: CDR1 SGHRS, CDR2 YFSETQ. Deletions cut 4 bases from V and 2 bases from J, with 10 bases between. CDR3 region: CASSPPDAYNEQFF. In DNA, the CDR3 is TGCGCCAGCAGCCCGCCCGACGCCTACAATGAGCAGTTCTTC.

This clonotype was counted between two and nine times. This chain links TRBV2 with TRBJ2-1; 9 positions agree with TRBD2. The CDR3 contains 16 residues. The V segment lost 3 bases and the J segment 7 bases; nucleotides outside the gene matches: 10. CDR1 SNHLY and CDR2 FYNNEI come from the germline V gene. CDR3 loop: CASSDIAGVSKNEQFF. The CDR3 region has the DNA TGTGCCAGCAGTGACATAGCGGGAGTGTCGAAAAATGAGCAGTTCTTC.

This clonotype has a single count. This chain joins TRBV27 and TRBJ1-3; weak D call: TRBD1 (6 bases). The CDR3 is 16 residues long. Germline V gene lookup returns CDR1 MNHEY and CDR2 SMNVEV (reference sequence). V lost 5 bases to trimming and J lost 0 bases, with 14 bases between them. The CDR3 reads CASSPGQGISGNTIYF. The DNA of the CDR3 is TGTGCCAGCAGTCCGGGACAAGGAATCTCTGGAAACACCATATATTTT.

This clonotype appeared a few times. The gene calls are TRBV19 and TRBJ1-1; D is possibly TRBD1 (5 bases). The V and J ends lost 7 bases and 4 bases respectively, with 13 bases between them. The CDR3 spans 13 residues. Germline V gene data show CDR1 as LNHDA and CDR2 as SQIVND (reference sequence). The CDR3 DNA reads TGTGCCAGTATAGGGGCCCAGTTCACTGAAGCTTTCTTT. Protein: CASIGAQFTEAFF. The whole variable domain, filled in from reference TRBV19 and TRBJ1-1, reads DGGITQSPKYLFRKEGQNVTLSCEQNLNHDAMYWYRQDPGQGLRLIYYSQIVNDFQKGDIAEGYSVSREKKESFPLTVTSAQKNPTAFYLCASIGAQFTEAFFGQGTRLTVV.